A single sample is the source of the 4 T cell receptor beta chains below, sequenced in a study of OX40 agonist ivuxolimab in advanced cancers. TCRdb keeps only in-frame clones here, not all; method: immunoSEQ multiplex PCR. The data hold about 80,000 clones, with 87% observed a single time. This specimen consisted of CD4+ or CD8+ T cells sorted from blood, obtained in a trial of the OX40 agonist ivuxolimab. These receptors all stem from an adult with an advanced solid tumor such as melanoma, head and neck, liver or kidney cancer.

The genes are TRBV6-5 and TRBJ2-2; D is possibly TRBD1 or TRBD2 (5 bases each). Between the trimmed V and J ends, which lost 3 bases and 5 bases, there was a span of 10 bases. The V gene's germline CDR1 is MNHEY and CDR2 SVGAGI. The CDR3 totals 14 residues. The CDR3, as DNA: TGTGCCAGCAGTTATCTAGGGACGACCGGGGAGCTGTTTTTT. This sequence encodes CASSYLGTTGELFF.

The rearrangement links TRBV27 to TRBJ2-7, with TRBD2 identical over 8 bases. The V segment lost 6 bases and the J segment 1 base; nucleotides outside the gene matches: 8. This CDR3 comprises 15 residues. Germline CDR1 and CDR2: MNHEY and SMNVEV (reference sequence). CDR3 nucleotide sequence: TGTGCCAGCAGCTCCGGGACTAGGCCTTCCTACGAGCAGTACTTC. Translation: CASSSGTRPSYEQYF.

In nucleotides, the CDR3 is TGTGCCAGCAGTTTATTCAGGCCTATTGATGGCTACACCTTC. Translating it yields CASSLFRPIDGYTF. J is TRBJ1-2 and V is TRBV28; no clear D gene. Between the trimmed V and J ends, which lost 1 base and 6 bases, there was a span of 12 bases. This CDR3 comprises 14 residues. The germline CDR1 and CDR2 sequences are MDHEN and SYDVKM.

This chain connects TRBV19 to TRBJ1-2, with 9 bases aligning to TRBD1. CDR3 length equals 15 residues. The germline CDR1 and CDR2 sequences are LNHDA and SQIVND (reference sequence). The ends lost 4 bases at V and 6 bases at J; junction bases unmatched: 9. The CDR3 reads CASSTASTGGDGYTF. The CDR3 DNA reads TGTGCCAGTAGTACCGCCTCGACAGGGGGAGATGGCTACACCTTC.